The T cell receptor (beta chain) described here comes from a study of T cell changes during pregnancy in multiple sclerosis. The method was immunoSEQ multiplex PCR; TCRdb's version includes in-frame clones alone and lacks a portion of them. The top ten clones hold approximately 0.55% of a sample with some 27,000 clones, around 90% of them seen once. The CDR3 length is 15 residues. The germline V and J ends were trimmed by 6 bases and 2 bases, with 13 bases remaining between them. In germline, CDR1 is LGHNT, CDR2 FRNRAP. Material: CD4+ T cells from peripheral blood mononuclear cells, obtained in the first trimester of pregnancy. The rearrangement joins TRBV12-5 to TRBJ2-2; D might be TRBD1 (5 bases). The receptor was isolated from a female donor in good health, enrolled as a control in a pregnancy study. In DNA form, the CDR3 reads TGTGCTAGTGGGCTCGGACACTTAAACACCGGGGAGCTGTTTTTT. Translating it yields CASGLGHLNTGELFF.